The rows below give T cell receptor beta chains drawn from one sample of a study of control samples from healthy donors and cancer patients. The method was immunoSEQ multiplex PCR; TCRdb's version includes in-frame clones alone and lacks a portion of them. The repertoire includes some 120,000 clones, approximately 90% of them detected once, and roughly 7.8% sits in the top ten. Sequences were obtained from blood. The receptor set was obtained from a young man in good health. CDR3s include the opening cysteine and the closing phenylalanine or tryptophan. A D gene is named only where the DNA matches it firmly. Rows may omit the clone size; those that give it use once, few, many or a size class.

size,J,V,D,length,CDR3,DNA
NA,TRBJ2-3,TRBV19,NA,13,CASSRDSTDTQYF,TGTGCCAGTAGTCGGGACAGCACAGATACGCAGTATTTT
NA,TRBJ2-7,TRBV6-5,TRBD1,15,CASSPKDRVNYEQYF,TGTGCCAGCAGCCCCAAAGACAGGGTTAACTACGAGCAGTACTTC
once,TRBJ2-6,TRBV7-6,NA,15,CASSYRVSGANVLTF,TGTGCCAGCAGCTACCGGGTGTCTGGGGCCAACGTCCTGACTTTC
NA,TRBJ1-1,TRBV18,NA,16,CASSPETLYMNTEAFF,TGTGCCAGCTCGCCGGAAACACTATACATGAACACTGAAGCTTTCTTT
NA,TRBJ1-5,TRBV5-1,TRBD1,14,CASSFGTDNQPQHF,TGCGCCAGCAGCTTCGGGACAGATAATCAGCCCCAGCATTTT
NA,TRBJ1-5,TRBV5-1,NA,14,CASSFTGLGQPQHF,TGCGCCAGCAGCTTTACAGGGTTGGGTCAGCCCCAGCATTTT
NA,TRBJ2-2,TRBV5-1,NA,16,CASSLVPATNTGELFF,TGCGCCAGCAGCTTGGTTCCCGCCACGAACACCGGGGAGCTGTTTTTT
once,TRBJ1-1,TRBV7-9,NA,13,CASSLGASTEAFF,TGTGCCAGCAGCTTGGGGGCCTCAACTGAAGCTTTCTTT
NA,TRBJ2-7,TRBV14,NA,12,CASSPPWGEQYF,TGTGCCAGCAGCCCCCCCTGGGGCGAGCAGTACTTC
once,TRBJ2-2,TRBV7-2,TRBD1,14,CASSLDRYTGELFF,TGTGCCAGCAGTTTGGACAGGTACACCGGGGAGCTGTTTTTT
NA,TRBJ2-1,TRBV18,NA,14,CASSPVRGNNEQFF,TGTGCCAGCTCACCAGTAAGGGGCAACAATGAGCAGTTCTTC
NA,TRBJ2-7,TRBV20-1,NA,12,CSASGGPYEQYF,TGCAGTGCTAGTGGGGGACCCTACGAGCAGTACTTC
NA,TRBJ1-2,TRBV18,NA,16,CASSLSSYGRNYGYTF,TGTGCCAGCTCACTATCTTCGTACGGGAGAAACTATGGCTACACCTTC
NA,TRBJ2-7,TRBV30,NA,13,CAWTPQPAGEQYF,TGTGCCTGGACCCCTCAGCCGGCGGGCGAGCAGTACTTC
NA,TRBJ1-1,TRBV11-2,TRBD1,18,CASSSRITGPGGGTEAFF,TGTGCCAGCAGCTCCCGGATAACTGGCCCAGGGGGCGGCACTGAAGCTTTCTTT
NA,TRBJ2-3,TRBV2,TRBD2,12,CASSSSGDTQYF,TGTGCCAGCAGCTCTAGCGGAGATACGCAGTATTTT
NA,TRBJ2-1,TRBV5-1,NA,15,CASSFSGGFYNEQFF,TGCGCCAGCAGTTTTTCAGGGGGGTTCTACAATGAGCAGTTCTTC
NA,TRBJ1-4,TRBV20-1,NA,14,CSASVGGTNEKLFF,TGCAGTGCTAGTGTGGGGGGGACTAATGAAAAACTGTTTTTT
NA,TRBJ2-3,TRBV7-6,TRBD1,15,CASSLRDSGTDTQYF,TGTGCCAGCAGCCTCCGGGACAGTGGCACAGATACGCAGTATTTT
NA,TRBJ2-7,TRBV3-1/TRBV3-2,TRBD1,15,CASSQVGQGGYEQYF,TGTGCCAGCAGCCAAGTTGGACAGGGAGGATACGAGCAGTACTTC
NA,TRBJ1-5,TRBV9,NA,13,CASSVAGNQPQHF,TGTGCCAGCAGCGTAGCCGGCAATCAGCCCCAGCATTTT
NA,TRBJ1-2,TRBV12-3/TRBV12-4,NA,12,CASSPGPWSYTF,TGTGCCAGCAGTCCGGGACCGTGGAGCTACACCTTC
few,TRBJ1-6,TRBV6-1,NA,13,CASSEARGSPLHF,TGTGCCAGCAGTGAAGCGAGGGGTTCACCCCTCCACTTT
NA,TRBJ2-7,TRBV6-5,NA,12,CASSLDFYEQYF,TGTGCCAGCAGTTTAGACTTCTACGAGCAGTACTTC
few,TRBJ2-6,TRBV30,NA,13,CAWRNSGANVLTF,TGTGCCTGGCGGAATTCTGGGGCCAACGTCCTGACTTTC
NA,TRBJ1-1,TRBV5-6,NA,13,CASKNRENTEAFF,TGTGCCAGCAAAAACAGGGAGAACACTGAAGCTTTCTTT
NA,TRBJ1-4,TRBV4-1,NA,16,CASSQQGPSTNEKLFF,TGCGCCAGCAGCCAACAGGGGCCGTCAACTAATGAAAAACTGTTTTTT
NA,TRBJ2-3,TRBV29-1,NA,14,CSVPPGGLTDTQYF,TGCAGCGTTCCACCCGGGGGCCTCACAGATACGCAGTATTTT
NA,TRBJ1-1,TRBV7-9,TRBD1,17,CASSLATGQRWNTEAFF,TGTGCCAGCAGCTTGGCAACGGGACAGAGATGGAACACTGAAGCTTTCTTT
NA,TRBJ1-4,TRBV7-6,NA,15,CASSPQVMRGEKLFF,TGTGCCAGCAGCCCGCAGGTAATGCGGGGTGAAAAACTGTTTTTT
NA,TRBJ1-1,TRBV12-3/TRBV12-4,NA,13,CASSLVENTEAFF,TGTGCCAGCAGTCTTGTAGAGAACACTGAAGCTTTCTTT
NA,TRBJ1-2,TRBV2,NA,12,CASSAGNYGYTF,TGTGCCAGCAGTGCAGGGAACTATGGCTACACCTTC
NA,TRBJ1-1,TRBV19,TRBD1,15,CASSIGGQRNTEAFF,TGTGCCAGTAGTATCGGGGGACAGAGGAACACTGAAGCTTTCTTT
NA,TRBJ1-4,TRBV2,TRBD1,15,CASSRDRDLREKLFF,TGTGCCAGCAGTAGGGACAGGGACCTAAGGGAAAAACTGTTTTTT
once,TRBJ1-2,TRBV12-3/TRBV12-4,TRBD1,13,CASSPGQGYGYTF,TGTGCCAGCAGCCCCGGACAGGGGTATGGCTACACCTTC
NA,TRBJ1-2,TRBV18,NA,16,CASSPSAGGAGYGYTF,TGTGCCAGCTCACCGTCTGCCGGGGGCGCAGGCTATGGCTACACCTTC
NA,TRBJ1-5,TRBV10-2,NA,13,CASSDRINQPQHF,TGCGCCAGCAGTGATCGGATAAATCAGCCCCAGCATTTT
NA,TRBJ2-1,TRBV7-9,TRBD2,18,CASIDIRTSGGDYNEQFF,TGTGCCAGCATCGATATCAGGACTAGCGGGGGGGATTACAATGAGCAGTTCTTC
NA,TRBJ1-6,TRBV7-3,NA,15,CASSLTGSYNSPLHF,TGTGCCAGCAGCTTAACAGGCTCCTATAATTCACCCCTCCACTTT
NA,TRBJ1-1,TRBV11-2,NA,13,CASSLRQVREAFF,TGTGCCAGCAGCTTACGACAGGTTAGGGAAGCTTTCTTT
NA,TRBJ1-2,TRBV27,TRBD1,14,CASSSDRGRSGYTF,TGTGCCAGCAGTTCCGACAGGGGGAGGTCTGGCTACACCTTC
NA,TRBJ2-1,TRBV29-1,NA,13,CSVERPGYGEQFF,TGCAGCGTTGAACGTCCGGGGTACGGTGAGCAGTTCTTC
once,TRBJ1-1,TRBV7-9,NA,14,CASSLVVGNTEAFF,TGTGCCAGCAGCTTAGTTGTAGGGAATACTGAAGCTTTCTTT
NA,TRBJ1-6,TRBV4-1,NA,16,CASSSNPSSYNSPLHF,TGCGCCAGCAGTTCTAACCCGAGCTCCTATAATTCACCCCTCCACTTT
once,TRBJ2-2,TRBV4-1,NA,17,CASSQNPPDWYTGELFF,TGCGCCAGCAGCCAAAACCCCCCGGACTGGTACACCGGGGAGCTGTTTTTT
NA,TRBJ2-1,TRBV9,NA,16,CASSVDFGPIRGEQFF,TGTGCCAGCAGCGTAGATTTTGGTCCGATCCGTGGTGAGCAGTTCTTC
NA,TRBJ2-1,TRBV7-9,NA,15,CASSLATGRDDEQFF,TGTGCCAGCAGCTTAGCGACTGGGCGGGACGATGAGCAGTTCTTC
NA,TRBJ2-7,TRBV3-1/TRBV3-2,NA,13,CASSQGRTYEQYF,TGTGCCAGCAGCCAAGGCCGGACTTACGAGCAGTACTTC
NA,TRBJ1-6,TRBV18,NA,15,CASSPQGTTNSPLHF,TGTGCCAGCTCACCACAGGGGACAACTAATTCACCCCTCCACTTT